The source of this T cell receptor (beta chain) is a study of blood T cell repertoires in COVID-19 (dated by TCRdb to 2020 to 2021). With respect to the entire study: Collaborator samples came from the United States, Italy and Spain and covered acute and convalescent phases of COVID-19. The material from the prospective study consisted of cDNA or gDNA derived from T cells, B-cell-depleted T cells, or PBMCs. Deeply sampled blood TCRbeta repertoires from subjects exposed to, actively infected with, or recovered from COVID-19 were included in the dataset. The repertoires were made available in a free public database intended to serve as a resource for research on the immune response to SARS-CoV-2. The samples were drawn from two sources: the first 160 participants of the ongoing ImmuneRACE study, and 1,000 to 1,500 subjects contributed by 6 global collaborators. Nearly every sample came with metadata listing a de-identified subject ID, COVID-19 status, age in years and sex. HLA class I and class II types, where available, came from metadata supplied by the sample provider rather than from assay-based typing. Points the paper makes about the study in general: Clinical and demographic metadata were provided uncurated, with the amount varying by source and participant.

Counted from cysteine to phenylalanine, this CDR3 has 18 amino acids. Only CDR3 DNA is held: 54 bases, read in frame from base 1. Compared with germline, V lacks 4 bases and J lacks 0 bases; bases without a gene match: 8. CDR1 SGHRS and CDR2 YFSETQ are derived from the germline V gene. TCRbeta CDR3 regions were amplified from genomic DNA by means of the immunoSEQ Assay, a bias-controlled multiplex PCR. Per the original workflow: The number of nucleated cells in each sample was estimated by amplification of reference gene primers within the assay. To quantify the absolute abundance of each unique TCRbeta CDR3 rearrangement, sequence reads were collapsed and filtered. For each sample, productive Simpson clonality was calculated by taking the square root of Simpson's diversity index across productive rearrangements. TCRdb stores this immuneACCESS table with in-frame sequences only. Part of the clones is absent; in the studies checked, under half of the shortfall reflects unresolved V genes, and no reason is known for the rest. That table supplies the V and J calls and clone size; D and trimming were determined from the DNA. The sample yields some 240,000 clones; around 90% were counted once. 0.75% to 1% of the sample is held by the ten biggest clonotypes.

This clone occurred once. Its antigen is currently not known. No much larger clonotype is one base removed from it; base qualities were not supplied. In Seattle, one collaborating source enrolled patients while the infection was active and tracked those patients longitudinally over the course of disease. Collaborating institutions collected whole blood in K2EDTA tubes following their own protocols. Collaborator samples were shipped for TCRbeta analysis as frozen whole blood, isolated PBMCs, or DNA extracted from either sample type. This clonotype was obtained from a man between 60 and 70 years old with COVID-19, enrolled during active disease. The rearrangement joined TRBV5-1 to TRBJ2-4, with 12 bases in between that match TRBD2. The sequencing sample was made of peripheral blood. The encoded CDR3 is CASSKLAGGQLAKNIQYF. The sequenced DNA: TGCGCCAGCAGCAAACTAGCGGGAGGCCAGCTAGCCAAAAACATTCAGTACTTC.